The 4 T cell receptor beta chains below all came from one sample that was sequenced in a study of tumor-infiltrating lymphocytes in primary liver carcinoma. Researchers generated TCR beta cDNA from approximately 0.55 ug of total RNA, relying on a constant-region primer. Amplification in three nested multiplex PCR rounds with slightly modified ARM-PCR gave rise to TCR beta libraries. TRBV1-TRBV30 forward primers paired with a C-beta reverse primer were used in the first two PCR rounds, which ran about 11 cycles each. MiXCR, applied by TCRdb to the multiplex PCR reads, yields one record per CDR3 protein. The sample carries under 200,000 distinct CDR3 sequences, around four fifths recorded once. Unsorted bulk tissue (about 18-30 mg) underwent RNA and DNA co-extraction. Sequencing input: tumor tissue from primary liver carcinoma. These receptor sequences come from a middle-aged man with primary liver carcinoma and hepatitis B virus infection.

This clonotype was detected only once. The chain employs TRBV6-1 and TRBJ1-5, with no clear D. The CDR3 contains 13 residues. Germline V gives CDR1 MNHNS, CDR2 SASEGT. V lost 9 bases, J lost 5 bases, and 14 bases lay in between. CDR3 loop: CASCGELYQPQHF. The CDR3 DNA reads as TGTGCCAGTTGTGGGGAGCTCTATCAGCCCCAGCATTTT.

The gene calls are TRBV29-1 and TRBJ2-3; tentative D call: TRBD2 (5 bases). The CDR3 covers 17 residues. V gave up 7 bases and J gave up 11 bases, with 34 bases separating them. The germline CDR1 and CDR2 sequences are SQVTM and ANQGSEA. CDR3: CSAPTSGSQGLSAMQYF. The CDR3 DNA sequence: TGCAGCGCCCCGACATCGGGATCCCAAGGATTGTCGGCTATGCAGTATTTT.

This clonotype has only one observation. The germline gene is not matched at one end of the junction; a read error may be the cause. This sequence joins TRBV5-1 and TRBJ2-3, with D maybe TRBD2 (6 bases). The CDR3 is 14 amino acids. The germline V gene has CDR1 SGHRS and CDR2 YFSETQ. CDR3 in amino acids: CTSMSRDGGDTQYF. Written as DNA, the CDR3 is TGCACCAGCATGAGCAGGGACGGGGGAGATACGCAGTATTTT.

As to this clonotype: A much larger clone lies a single base off, so this may be a read error. A read error is likely, as this CDR3 ends without the conserved phenylalanine or tryptophan. CDR3 coding DNA: TGTGCCAGCAGCCTTACCCCCGACAGGGGAGGGGATCAGCCCCAGCATTGT. Its protein product is CASSLTPDRGGDQPQHC. The J gene is TRBJ1-5, the V gene TRBV5-4; TRBD1 matches at 8 bases. This CDR3 is 17 amino acids long. Germline-derived CDR1 and CDR2 are SGHNT and YYREEE (reference sequence). V shed 4 bases, J shed 5 bases, and the junction held 14 bases outside the gene matches.